What follows is one T cell receptor (beta chain) and its context. At one end the junction does not follow the germline gene, possibly because of a read error. These data belong to a study of blood T cells in healthy people across ages. Germline CDR1 reads DFQATT; CDR2 reads SNEGSKA (reference sequence). CDR3 size: 15 residues. Combining a sample-barcoded 5' primer with a J-beta primer mix, a second PCR ran for about 6 to 11 cycles. TCRdb re-analysed the 5' RACE reads in MiXCR, keeping a single row per CDR3 protein. The table records some 920,000 distinct CDR3 sequences, roughly half of them present only once.

The V gene is TRBV20-1, the J gene TRBJ1-5; possibly TRBD1 for D (5 bases). What was sequenced was blood. The sequence was collected from a woman aged 60-75 years in good health. The CDR3 nucleotides read TGCAGTGCAAGAGTCCCCAGGGCCAGCAATCAGCCCCAGCATTTT. Encoded protein: CSARVPRASNQPQHF.